The 24 T cell receptor beta chains in this list originate from one sample, sequenced in a study of radiotherapy plus CTLA-4 blockade in lung cancer. TCRdb's table, derived via immunoSEQ multiplex PCR, lists solely in-frame clones and lacks some. The table includes around 110,000 clones, roughly 80% detected once. The source was peripheral blood, collected from a patient treated with radiotherapy plus ipilimumab. Receptors originate from a human donor with non-small cell lung cancer that progressed on radiotherapy plus ipilimumab. Some clones in this sample may be carry-over from other donors' samples.

This chain joins TRBV7-9 and TRBJ2-4, with D tentatively TRBD2 (6 bases). The V end was cut by 5 bases, the J end by 6 bases, with 14 bases between. Germline loops: CDR1 SEHNR, CDR2 FQNEAQ (reference sequence). The CDR3 loop spans 14 amino acids. The chain's CDR3 is CASSPTSYPNIQYF. The CDR3 DNA reads as TGTGCCAGCAGCCCAACTAGCTACCCAAACATTCAGTACTTC.

The chain uses TRBV4-3 and TRBJ1-3; D not certain. Trimming shortened V by 4 bases and J by 0 bases, and 16 bases separated the two germline ends. From germline, CDR1 is LGHNA and CDR2 YSLEER. This CDR3 spans 17 amino acids. CDR3 residues: CASSPMRVSISGNTIYF. The DNA of the CDR3 is TGCGCCAGCAGCCCCATGAGGGTCTCTATCTCTGGAAACACCATATATTTT.

CDR3 sequence (DNA): TGTGCCAGCAGCCCCACAGGGGCGAACACTGAAGCTTTCTTT. Its protein is CASSPTGANTEAFF. The gene calls are TRBV7-9 and TRBJ1-1; TRBD1 matches at 7 bases. This CDR3 has 14 residues. V lost 5 bases and J lost 1; bases outside the gene matches: 4. Germline CDR1 reads SEHNR; CDR2 reads FQNEAQ (reference sequence). The whole variable domain, remainder taken from reference TRBV7-9 and TRBJ1-1, is DTGVSQNPRHKITKRGQNVTFRCDPISEHNRLYWYRQTLGQGPEFLTYFQNEAQLEKSRLLSDRFSAERPKGSFSTLEIQRTEQGDSAMYLCASSPTGANTEAFFGQGTRLTVV.

The rearrangement links TRBV7-2 to TRBJ1-4; the match to TRBD1 covers 9 bases. Germline CDR1 and CDR2: SGHTA and FQGNSA. J gave up 8 bases and V 5 bases, and 6 bases lay outside the gene matches. The CDR3 length is 14 residues. The CDR3 DNA reads as TGTGCCAGCAGCCCTGGACAGGGGAGGGAAAAACTGTTTTTT. Its translation: CASSPGQGREKLFF.

The chain has TRBV6-5 and TRBJ2-5, with 7 bases matching TRBD1. The CDR3 loop spans 11 amino acids. Germline CDR1 and CDR2: MNHEY and SVGAGI. V shed 6 bases and J 5 bases; nucleotides not matched to a gene: 0. DNA for the CDR3: TGTGCCAGCAGCAGGGGGGAGACCCAGTACTTC. It is translated as CASSRGETQYF.

This sequence joins TRBV5-1 and TRBJ1-1, with D tentatively TRBD1 (6 bases). The germline CDR1 and CDR2 sequences are SGHRS and YFSETQ. The CDR3 extends over 15 amino acids. The V gene lost 0 bases and the J gene lost 7 bases, with 16 bases spanning the gap. The CDR3 region has the DNA TGCGCCAGCAGCTTGGATAGTACAGGGTATGATGAAGCTTTCTTT. Translated: CASSLDSTGYDEAFF.

The chain joins TRBV7-9 to TRBJ1-1; no clear D gene. With 5 bases removed from V and 11 bases from J, the gap between germline ends came to 15 bases. The CDR3 is 12 residues long. The germline V gene has CDR1 SEHNR and CDR2 FQNEAQ (reference sequence). The DNA for the CDR3 is TGTGCCAGCAGCCCAGAGGTTCTAAATGCTTTCTTT. Translating gives CASSPEVLNAFF.

The rearrangement joins TRBV5-4 to TRBJ1-1, with TRBD1 matching over 8 bases. V dropped 3 bases and J dropped 6; count of bases not matched to a gene: 10. This CDR3 region has 15 residues. Germline V gene lookup returns CDR1 SGHNT and CDR2 YYREEE (reference sequence). DNA of the CDR3: TGTGCCAGCAGCTCATTGGTCAGGGGGCTATCTGAAGCTTTCTTT. Translation gives CASSSLVRGLSEAFF.

The rearrangement links TRBV5-1 to TRBJ1-1; a possible D gene is TRBD1 (5 bases). This CDR3 spans 14 amino acids. The V and J ends lost 1 base and 1 base respectively, with 8 bases between them. Looked up from germline, CDR1 is SGHRS and CDR2 is YFSETQ. The CDR3, as DNA: TGCGCCAGCAGCTTGTTCGGGGGGAACACTGAAGCTTTCTTT. Translation gives CASSLFGGNTEAFF.

Here the CDR3 DNA reads TGCGCCAGCAGCTTGGGAGGGACGGCCAACTCTGGAAACACCATATATTTT. Protein: CASSLGGTANSGNTIYF. The rearrangement links TRBV5-1 to TRBJ1-3, with TRBD1 as a possible D gene (5 bases). The CDR3 has 17 amino acids. Germline-derived CDR1 and CDR2 are SGHRS and YFSETQ. The V gene lost 0 bases and the J gene lost 0 bases, with 13 bases spanning the gap.

This chain connects TRBV27 to TRBJ2-7, with D perhaps matching TRBD2 (6 bases). From germline, CDR1 is MNHEY and CDR2 SMNVEV (reference sequence). CDR3 size: 15 residues. Trimming stripped 3 bases from V and 0 bases from J, with 12 bases between. The CDR3 region is CASSFKAGFSYEQYF. In DNA form, the CDR3 reads TGTGCCAGCAGTTTTAAGGCGGGGTTCTCCTACGAGCAGTACTTC.

The chain couples TRBV30 to TRBJ1-5; possible D gene TRBD1, 6 bases. With 0 bases removed from V and 7 bases from J, the gap between germline ends came to 10 bases. Germline CDR1 and CDR2: GTSNPN and SVGIG (reference sequence). This CDR3 contains 13 residues. The CDR3, as DNA: TGTGCCTGGAGTGTCAGGGGTGAACAGCCCCAGCATTTT. Translated: CAWSVRGEQPQHF.

The chain employs TRBV4-2 and TRBJ2-5, with 13 bases identical to TRBD2. Per the germline V gene, CDR1 is LGHNA and CDR2 is YNFKEQ. V gave up 1 base and J gave up 5 bases; unmatched junction bases: 10. This CDR3 has 18 residues. DNA for the CDR3: TGTGCCAGCAGCCAAGGAGTGACTAGCGGGGGGCCACGGGAGACCCAGTACTTC. Translation: CASSQGVTSGGPRETQYF.

The chain carries TRBV7-3 and TRBJ1-2; D is perhaps TRBD1 (6 bases). The V end lost 0 bases, the J end lost 6 bases, and 11 bases lay between the germline ends. The V gene's germline CDR1 is SGHTA and CDR2 FQGTGA. This CDR3 is built from 14 residues. The CDR3 coding sequence is TGTGCCAGCAGCTTAACTGCGGCAGGGGATGGCTACACCTTC. This translates into CASSLTAAGDGYTF.

This chain links TRBV7-9 with TRBJ2-5, with 8 bases that match TRBD2. The CDR3 loop spans 17 amino acids. The germline gives CDR1 SEHNR, CDR2 FQNEAQ (reference sequence). V was pared by 7 bases and J by 4 bases, with 17 bases of the junction left unmatched. CDR3 amino acids: CASNARSGTRSPETQYF. In DNA form, the CDR3 reads TGTGCCAGCAACGCAAGATCTGGGACTAGAAGCCCAGAGACCCAGTACTTC.

The gene calls are TRBV2 and TRBJ2-4, with D unresolved. Per the germline V gene, CDR1 is SNHLY and CDR2 is FYNNEI. The CDR3 is 14 residues long. Trimming pared 1 base from V and 7 bases from J, leaving 11 bases between. The chain's CDR3 is CASSEVLSYNIQYF. CDR3 sequence (DNA): TGTGCCAGCAGTGAAGTACTAAGTTACAACATTCAGTACTTC. The whole variable domain, remainder taken from reference TRBV2 and TRBJ2-4, is EPEVTQTPSHQVTQMGQEVILRCVPISNHLYFYWYRQILGQKVEFLVSFYNNEISEKSEIFDDQFSVERPDGSNFTLKIRSTKLEDSAMYFCASSEVLSYNIQYFGAGTRLSVL.

This chain connects TRBV7-9 to TRBJ1-2, with 8 bases aligning to TRBD1. Germline trimming cut 4 bases from V and 5 bases from J; bases unmatched to any gene: 6. Germline CDR1 is SEHNR and CDR2 is FQNEAQ (reference sequence). This CDR3 region has 14 residues. This chain's CDR3 is CASSSGTGGYGYTF. DNA of the CDR3: TGTGCCAGCAGCTCAGGGACAGGTGGTTATGGCTACACCTTC.

This clone was detected a few times. The chain employs TRBV5-1 and TRBJ1-3, with D hard to call. V was shortened by 5 bases and J by 0 bases, with 12 bases between the two germline ends. Per the germline V gene, CDR1 is SGHRS and CDR2 is YFSETQ. This CDR3 has 15 amino acids. This CDR3 reads CASSPPESSGNTIYF. The CDR3 DNA is TGCGCCAGCAGTCCTCCCGAGAGCTCTGGAAACACCATATATTTT. Together with reference TRBV5-1 and TRBJ1-3, the CDR3 gives the full variable domain: KAGVTQTPRYLIKTRGQQVTLSCSPISGHRSVSWYQQTPGQGLQFLFEYFSETQRNKGNFPGRFSGRQFSNSRSEMNVSTLELGDSALYLCASSPPESSGNTIYFGEGSWLTVV.

The chain combines TRBV4-1 with TRBJ2-1, with TRBD2 identical over 12 bases. The CDR3 runs 16 residues. The V gene end was trimmed by 4 bases and the J gene end by 6 bases; junction bases not matched to a gene: 7. The germline V gene has CDR1 MGHRA and CDR2 YSYEKL. The CDR3: CASSLILAGGLNEQFF. CDR3 DNA: TGCGCCAGCAGCCTCATCCTAGCGGGGGGGCTCAATGAGCAGTTCTTC.

The gene calls are TRBV7-3 and TRBJ2-7; D unresolved. V lost 2 bases and J lost 6, with 8 bases in between. Per germline, CDR1 SGHTA and CDR2 FQGTGA. The length of the CDR3 is 12 residues. The CDR3 DNA reads TGTGCCAGCAGCTTATCCTGGGGCGAGCAGTACTTC. This codes for CASSLSWGEQYF.

The chain is built from TRBV19 and TRBJ2-3; 7 bases are a match to TRBD2. Germline values: CDR1 LNHDA, CDR2 SQIVND (reference sequence). The CDR3 totals 17 residues. V shed 3 bases and J 2 bases; nucleotides not matched to a gene: 11. CDR3 sequence: CASSILSPGLHTDTQYF. CDR3 bases: TGTGCCAGTAGTATTCTAAGCCCGGGACTACACACAGATACGCAGTATTTT.

The chain uses TRBV5-1 and TRBJ1-6; possible D gene TRBD1, 5 bases. In germline, CDR1 is SGHRS, CDR2 YFSETQ. The CDR3 is made up of 15 amino acids. The V and J ends lost 6 bases and 7 bases respectively, with 17 bases between them. The CDR3 DNA reads as TGCGCCAGCACGGACCAGGGTTTAGGAAATTCACCCCTCCACTTT. Protein: CASTDQGLGNSPLHF.

V usage is TRBV4-2 and J usage is TRBJ1-5; 9 nucleotides match TRBD1. V shed 1 base, J shed 3 bases, and the junction held 10 bases outside the gene matches. In germline, CDR1 is LGHNA, CDR2 YNFKEQ. The CDR3 spans 18 residues. In DNA form, the CDR3 reads TGTGCCAGCAGCCAAGTACAGGGGGCTGACACACCCAATCAGCCCCAGCATTTT. This translates into CASSQVQGADTPNQPQHF.

The rearrangement links TRBV7-2 to TRBJ2-5; D unclear. The ends were cut back, 5 bases at V and 3 bases at J, with 13 bases in the middle. The germline CDR1 and CDR2 sequences are SGHTA and FQGNSA. The CDR3 consists of 14 residues. Written as DNA, the CDR3 is TGTGCCAGCAGCGGCGCTTGGGCGGAAGAGACCCAGTACTTC. This codes for CASSGAWAEETQYF.